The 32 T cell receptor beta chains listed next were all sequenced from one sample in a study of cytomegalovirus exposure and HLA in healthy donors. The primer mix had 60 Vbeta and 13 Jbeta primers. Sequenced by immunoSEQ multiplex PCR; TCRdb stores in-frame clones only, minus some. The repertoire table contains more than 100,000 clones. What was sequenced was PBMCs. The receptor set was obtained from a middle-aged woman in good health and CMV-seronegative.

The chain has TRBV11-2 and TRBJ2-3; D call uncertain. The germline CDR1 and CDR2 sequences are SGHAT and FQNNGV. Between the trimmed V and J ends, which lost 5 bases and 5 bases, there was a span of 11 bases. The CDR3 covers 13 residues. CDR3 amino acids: CASSPPPRDTQYF. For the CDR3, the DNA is TGTGCCAGCAGCCCCCCTCCCAGAGATACGCAGTATTTT.

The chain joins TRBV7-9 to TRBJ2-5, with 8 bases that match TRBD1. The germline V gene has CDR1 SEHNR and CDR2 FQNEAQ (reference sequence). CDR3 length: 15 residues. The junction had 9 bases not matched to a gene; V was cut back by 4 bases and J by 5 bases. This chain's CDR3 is CASSSPDRAGETQYF. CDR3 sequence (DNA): TGTGCCAGCAGCTCCCCGGACAGGGCGGGGGAGACCCAGTACTTC.

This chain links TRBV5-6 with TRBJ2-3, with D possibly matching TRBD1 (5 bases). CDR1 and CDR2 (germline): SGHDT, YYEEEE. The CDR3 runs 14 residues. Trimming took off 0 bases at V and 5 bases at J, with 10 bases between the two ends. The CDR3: CASSLAPQGDTQYF. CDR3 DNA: TGTGCCAGCAGCTTGGCCCCGCAGGGAGATACGCAGTATTTT.

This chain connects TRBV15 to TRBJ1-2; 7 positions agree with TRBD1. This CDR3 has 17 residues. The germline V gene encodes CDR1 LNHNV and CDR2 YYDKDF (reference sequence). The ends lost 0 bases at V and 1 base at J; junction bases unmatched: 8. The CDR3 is CATSRDLGDSLNYGYTF. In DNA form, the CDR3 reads TGTGCCACCAGCAGAGATTTAGGGGACAGCCTTAACTATGGCTACACCTTC.

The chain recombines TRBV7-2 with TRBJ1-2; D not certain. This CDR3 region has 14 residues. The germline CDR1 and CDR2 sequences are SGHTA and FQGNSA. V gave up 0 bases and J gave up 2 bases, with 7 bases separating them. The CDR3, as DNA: TGTGCCAGCAGCTTAGCCCGACAAAACTATGGCTACACCTTC. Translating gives CASSLARQNYGYTF.

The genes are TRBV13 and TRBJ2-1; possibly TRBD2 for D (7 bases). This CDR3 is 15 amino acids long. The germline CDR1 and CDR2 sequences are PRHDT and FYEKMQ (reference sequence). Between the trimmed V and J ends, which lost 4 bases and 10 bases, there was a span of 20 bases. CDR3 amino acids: CASSSGGPRGGEQFF. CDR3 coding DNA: TGTGCCAGCAGCTCCGGGGGGCCCCGTGGAGGAGAGCAGTTCTTC.

The chain's CDR3 is CASSGSGREAFF. In DNA, the CDR3 is TGTGCCAGCAGTGGAAGTGGGAGAGAAGCTTTCTTT. The chain recombines TRBV6-1 with TRBJ1-1; D uncertain. This CDR3 spans 12 amino acids. V lost 4 bases and J 8 bases, leaving 11 bases between the germline ends. Germline V lookup: CDR1 MNHNS, CDR2 SASEGT.

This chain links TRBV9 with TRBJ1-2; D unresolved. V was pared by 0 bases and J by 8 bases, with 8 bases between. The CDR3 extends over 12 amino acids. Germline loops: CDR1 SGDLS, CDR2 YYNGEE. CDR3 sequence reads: CASSVDGSGYTF. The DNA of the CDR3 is TGTGCCAGCAGCGTAGACGGGTCAGGCTACACCTTC.

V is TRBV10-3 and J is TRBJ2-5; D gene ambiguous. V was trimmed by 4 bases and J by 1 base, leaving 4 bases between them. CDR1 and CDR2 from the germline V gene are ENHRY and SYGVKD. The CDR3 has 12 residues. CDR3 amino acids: CAISGAQETQYF. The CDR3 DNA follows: TGTGCCATCAGTGGGGCCCAAGAGACCCAGTACTTC.

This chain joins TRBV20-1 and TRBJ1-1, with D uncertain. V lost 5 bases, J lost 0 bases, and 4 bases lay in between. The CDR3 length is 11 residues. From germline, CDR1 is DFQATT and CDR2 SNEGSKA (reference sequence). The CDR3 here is CSADLNTEAFF. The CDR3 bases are TGCAGTGCTGACTTGAACACTGAAGCTTTCTTT.

The chain's CDR3 is CAISGSDGGAGNEQFF. The CDR3 region has the DNA TGTGCCATCAGCGGCTCCGATGGGGGGGCTGGGAATGAGCAGTTCTTC. The chain employs TRBV10-3 and TRBJ2-1; a weak D match, TRBD2 (7 bases). V gave up 6 bases and J gave up 7 bases, with 22 bases separating them. The length of the CDR3 is 16 residues. CDR1 and CDR2 from the germline V gene are ENHRY and SYGVKD.

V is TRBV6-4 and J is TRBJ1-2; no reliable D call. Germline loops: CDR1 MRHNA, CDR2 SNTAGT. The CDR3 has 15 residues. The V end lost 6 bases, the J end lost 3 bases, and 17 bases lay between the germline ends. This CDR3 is CASSLNPGGDYGYTF. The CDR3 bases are TGTGCCAGCAGCCTAAACCCGGGAGGCGACTATGGCTACACCTTC.

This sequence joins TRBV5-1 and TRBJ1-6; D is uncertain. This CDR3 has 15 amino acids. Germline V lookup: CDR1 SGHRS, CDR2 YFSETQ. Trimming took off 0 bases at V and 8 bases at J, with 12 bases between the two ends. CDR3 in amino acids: CASSLVSPSDSPLHF. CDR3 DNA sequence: TGCGCCAGCAGCTTGGTTTCCCCGAGCGATTCACCCCTCCACTTT.

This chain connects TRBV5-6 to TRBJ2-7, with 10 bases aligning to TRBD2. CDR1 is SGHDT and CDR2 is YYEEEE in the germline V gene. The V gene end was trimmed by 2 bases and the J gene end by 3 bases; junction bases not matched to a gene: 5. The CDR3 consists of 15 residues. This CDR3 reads CASSLKRGGLYEQYF. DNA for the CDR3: TGTGCCAGCAGCTTAAAGCGGGGGGGCCTCTACGAGCAGTACTTC.

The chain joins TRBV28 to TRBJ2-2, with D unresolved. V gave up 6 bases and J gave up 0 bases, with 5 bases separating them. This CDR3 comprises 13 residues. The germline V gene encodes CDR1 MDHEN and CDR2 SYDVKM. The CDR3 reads CASSQTNTGELFF. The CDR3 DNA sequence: TGTGCCAGCAGCCAGACGAACACCGGGGAGCTGTTTTTT. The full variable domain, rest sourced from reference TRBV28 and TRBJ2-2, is DVKVTQSSRYLVKRTGEKVFLECVQDMDHENMFWYRQDPGLGLRLIYFSYDVKMKEKGDIPEGYSVSREKKERFSLILESASTNQTSMYLCASSQTNTGELFFGEGSRLTVL.

CDR3 in amino acids: CASSFLGLANTGELFF. The CDR3 DNA follows: TGTGCCAGCAGTTTTCTGGGGCTGGCCAACACCGGGGAGCTGTTTTTT. This chain links TRBV27 with TRBJ2-2, with TRBD1 as a possible D gene (5 bases). Trimming left V 3 bases short and J 2 bases short, with 13 bases between. This CDR3 is built from 16 residues. Germline CDR1 is MNHEY and CDR2 is SMNVEV (reference sequence).

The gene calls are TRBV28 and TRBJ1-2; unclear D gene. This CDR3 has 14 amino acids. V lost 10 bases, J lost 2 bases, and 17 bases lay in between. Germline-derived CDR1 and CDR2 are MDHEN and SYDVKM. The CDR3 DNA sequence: TGTGCCATTACGCGGACGGGAATGAACTATGGCTACACCTTC. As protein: CAITRTGMNYGYTF.

This CDR3 is CASGLTGEGTQHF. The CDR3 DNA is TGTGCTAGTGGTTTGACCGGGGAAGGTACCCAGCATTTT. The chain uses TRBV12-5 and TRBJ1-5; no definite D call. Per germline, CDR1 LGHNT and CDR2 FRNRAP. V shed 2 bases and J shed 11 bases, with 13 bases lying between them. The CDR3 has 13 amino acids.

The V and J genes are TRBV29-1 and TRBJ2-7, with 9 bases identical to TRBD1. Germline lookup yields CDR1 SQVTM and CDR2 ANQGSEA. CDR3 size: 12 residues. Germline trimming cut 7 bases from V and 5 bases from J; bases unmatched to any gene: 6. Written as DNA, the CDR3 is TGCAGCGCCCGACAGGGGGACCACGAGCAGTACTTC. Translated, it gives CSARQGDHEQYF.

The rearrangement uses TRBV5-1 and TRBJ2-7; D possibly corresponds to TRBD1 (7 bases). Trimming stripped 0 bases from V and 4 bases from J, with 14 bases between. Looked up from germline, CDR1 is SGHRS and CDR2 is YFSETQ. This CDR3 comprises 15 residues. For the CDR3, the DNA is TGCGCCAGCAGCTTGGGCGGGACAGATTTTTACGAGCAGTACGTC. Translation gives CASSLGGTDFYEQYV.

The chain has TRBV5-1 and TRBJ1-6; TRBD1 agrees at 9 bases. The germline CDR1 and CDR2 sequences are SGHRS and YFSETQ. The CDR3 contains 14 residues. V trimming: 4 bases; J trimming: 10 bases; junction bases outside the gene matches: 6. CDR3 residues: CASSVDRGGSPLHF. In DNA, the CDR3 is TGCGCCAGCAGCGTGGACAGGGGCGGATCACCCCTCCACTTT.

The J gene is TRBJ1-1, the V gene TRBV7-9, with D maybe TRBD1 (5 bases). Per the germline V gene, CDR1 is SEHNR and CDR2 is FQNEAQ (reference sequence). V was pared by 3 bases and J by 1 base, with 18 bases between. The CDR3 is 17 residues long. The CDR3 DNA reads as TGTGCCAGCAGCTTTAGGGAGGGCAGGGTCTCGAACACTGAAGCTTTCTTT. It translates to CASSFREGRVSNTEAFF.

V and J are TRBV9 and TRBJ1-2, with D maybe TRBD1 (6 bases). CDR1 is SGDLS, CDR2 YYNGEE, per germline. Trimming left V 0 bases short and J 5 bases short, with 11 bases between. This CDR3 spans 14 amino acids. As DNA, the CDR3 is TGTGCCAGCAGCGTAGGGGGGCCAACTTATGGCTACACCTTC. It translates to CASSVGGPTYGYTF.

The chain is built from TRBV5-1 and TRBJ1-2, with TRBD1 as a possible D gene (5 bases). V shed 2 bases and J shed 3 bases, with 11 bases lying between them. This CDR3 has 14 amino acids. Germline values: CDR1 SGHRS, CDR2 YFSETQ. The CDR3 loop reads CASSFAPGDYGYTF. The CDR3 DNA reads TGCGCCAGCAGCTTTGCCCCGGGGGACTATGGCTACACCTTC. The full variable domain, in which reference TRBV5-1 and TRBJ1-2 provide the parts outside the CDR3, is KAGVTQTPRYLIKTRGQQVTLSCSPISGHRSVSWYQQTPGQGLQFLFEYFSETQRNKGNFPGRFSGRQFSNSRSEMNVSTLELGDSALYLCASSFAPGDYGYTFGSGTRLTVV.

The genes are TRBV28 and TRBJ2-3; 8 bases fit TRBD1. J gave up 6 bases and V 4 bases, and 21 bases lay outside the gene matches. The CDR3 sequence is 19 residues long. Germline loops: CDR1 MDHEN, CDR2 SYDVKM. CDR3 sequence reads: CASSSSIGAPGQAADTQYF. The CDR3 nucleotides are TGTGCCAGCAGTTCGTCAATAGGGGCTCCGGGACAGGCGGCGGATACGCAGTATTTT.

The CDR3 loop reads CASSPDSLYQPQHF. The CDR3 DNA sequence: TGTGCCAGCAGCCCGGACAGCCTTTATCAGCCCCAGCATTTT. The chain links TRBV7-2 to TRBJ1-5; a possible D gene is TRBD1 (6 bases). V was clipped by 5 bases and J by 5 bases, with 13 bases between them. Germline V gene sequence: CDR1 SGHTA, CDR2 FQGNSA. The CDR3 is 14 residues long.

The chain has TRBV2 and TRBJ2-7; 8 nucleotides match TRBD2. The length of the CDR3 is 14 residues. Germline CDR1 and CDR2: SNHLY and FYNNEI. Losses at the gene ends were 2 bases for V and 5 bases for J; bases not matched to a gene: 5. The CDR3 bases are TGTGCCAGCAGTGAACGGGGGGGCCGAGACGAGCAGTACGTC. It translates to CASSERGGRDEQYV.

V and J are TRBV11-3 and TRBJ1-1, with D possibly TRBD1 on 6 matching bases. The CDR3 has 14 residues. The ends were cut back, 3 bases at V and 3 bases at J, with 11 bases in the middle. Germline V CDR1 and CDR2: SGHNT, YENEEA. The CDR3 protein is CASSFRGADTEAFF. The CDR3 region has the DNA TGTGCCAGCAGCTTTCGGGGGGCGGACACTGAAGCTTTCTTT.

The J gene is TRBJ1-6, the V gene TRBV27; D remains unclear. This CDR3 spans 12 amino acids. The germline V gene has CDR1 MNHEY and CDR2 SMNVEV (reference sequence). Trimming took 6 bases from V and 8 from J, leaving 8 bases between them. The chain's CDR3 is CASRRADSPLHF. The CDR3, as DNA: TGTGCCAGCAGGCGCGCCGATTCACCCCTCCACTTT.

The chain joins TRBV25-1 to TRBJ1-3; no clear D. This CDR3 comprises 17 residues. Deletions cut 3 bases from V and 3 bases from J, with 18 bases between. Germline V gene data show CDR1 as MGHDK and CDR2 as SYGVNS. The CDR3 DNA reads TGTGCCAGCAGTGATAACGGCAGGTTGGATTTTGGAAACACCATATATTTT. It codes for CASSDNGRLDFGNTIYF.

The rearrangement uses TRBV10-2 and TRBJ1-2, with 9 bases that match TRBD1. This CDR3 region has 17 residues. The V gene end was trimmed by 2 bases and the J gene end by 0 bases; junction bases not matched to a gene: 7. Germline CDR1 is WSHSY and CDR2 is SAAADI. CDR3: CASSERAGQGPNYGYTF. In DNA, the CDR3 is TGCGCCAGCAGTGAGAGAGCCGGACAGGGGCCTAACTATGGCTACACCTTC.

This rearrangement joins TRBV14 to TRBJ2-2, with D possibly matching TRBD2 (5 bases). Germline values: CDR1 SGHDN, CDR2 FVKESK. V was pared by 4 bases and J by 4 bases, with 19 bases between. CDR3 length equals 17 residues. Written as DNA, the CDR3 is TGTGCCAGCAGCCGCAGAACAATGAGCGGAGTCACCGGGGAGCTGTTTTTT. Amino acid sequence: CASSRRTMSGVTGELFF.